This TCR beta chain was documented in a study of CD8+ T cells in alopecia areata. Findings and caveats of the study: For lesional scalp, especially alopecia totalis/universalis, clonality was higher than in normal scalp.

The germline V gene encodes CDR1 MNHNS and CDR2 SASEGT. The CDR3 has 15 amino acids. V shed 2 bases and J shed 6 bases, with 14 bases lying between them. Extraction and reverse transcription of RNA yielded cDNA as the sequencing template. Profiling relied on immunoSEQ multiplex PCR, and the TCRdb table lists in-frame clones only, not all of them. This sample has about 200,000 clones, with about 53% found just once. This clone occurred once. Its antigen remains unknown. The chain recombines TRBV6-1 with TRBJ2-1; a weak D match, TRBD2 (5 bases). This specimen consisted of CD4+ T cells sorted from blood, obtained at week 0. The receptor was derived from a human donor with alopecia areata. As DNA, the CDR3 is TGTGCCAGCAGTGAAAGCAGGCTGGCGGGCAATGAGCAGTTCTTC. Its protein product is CASSESRLAGNEQFF.